This T cell receptor (beta chain) appears in the sequencing data of a study of shared clonotypes between healthy human individuals. Source study methods: Junction-only sequences without quality scores came from ImmunoSEQ, so filtering differed. Clones were sequenced by immunoSEQ multiplex PCR, and TCRdb holds only the in-frame ones, with some missing. V, J and clone size derive from that table, while D and trimming were established from the DNA sequence. Of nearly 1,000,000 clones in the sample, over 75% are singletons; the top ten hold around 1.5%. The CDR3 is 15 amino acids. The germline CDR1 and CDR2 sequences are SGHAT and FQNNGV. Between the trimmed V and J ends, which lost 2 bases and 1 base, there was a span of 11 bases.

This receptor was identified in a man aged 18 to 30 in good health. The chain combines TRBV11-2 with TRBJ1-1; D possibly corresponds to TRBD1 (5 bases). The source material was memory CD4+ T cells sorted from blood. Noted subset: CD45RA-negative fraction. CDR3 residues: CASSLSGPRNTEAFF. In nucleotides, the CDR3 is TGTGCCAGCAGCTTATCAGGGCCACGGAACACTGAAGCTTTCTTT.